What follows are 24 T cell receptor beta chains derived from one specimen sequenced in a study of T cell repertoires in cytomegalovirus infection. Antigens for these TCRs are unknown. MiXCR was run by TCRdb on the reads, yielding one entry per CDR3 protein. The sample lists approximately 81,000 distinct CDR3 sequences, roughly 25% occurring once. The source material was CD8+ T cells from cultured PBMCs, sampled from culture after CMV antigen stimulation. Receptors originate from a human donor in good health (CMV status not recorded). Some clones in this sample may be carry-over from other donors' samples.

In DNA, the CDR3 is TGTGCCAGCAGTTCGCCGGGACTAGCGGGCCCCCACGAGCAGTTCTTC. Its translation: CASSSPGLAGPHEQFF. This chain uses TRBV27 with TRBJ2-1; 12 bases map to TRBD2. J gave up 10 bases and V 4 bases, and 11 bases lay outside the gene matches. Germline CDR1 and CDR2: MNHEY and SMNVEV (reference sequence). The CDR3 contains 16 residues.

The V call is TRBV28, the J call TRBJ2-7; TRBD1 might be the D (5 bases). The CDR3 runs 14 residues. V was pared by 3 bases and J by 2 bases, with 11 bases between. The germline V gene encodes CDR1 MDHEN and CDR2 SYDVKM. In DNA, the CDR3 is TGTGCCAGCAGTTTCCCACAGGACCCCTACGAGCAGTACTTC. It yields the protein CASSFPQDPYEQYF. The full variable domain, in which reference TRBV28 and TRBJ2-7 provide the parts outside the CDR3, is DVKVTQSSRYLVKRTGEKVFLECVQDMDHENMFWYRQDPGLGLRLIYFSYDVKMKEKGDIPEGYSVSREKKERFSLILESASTNQTSMYLCASSFPQDPYEQYFGPGTRLTVT.

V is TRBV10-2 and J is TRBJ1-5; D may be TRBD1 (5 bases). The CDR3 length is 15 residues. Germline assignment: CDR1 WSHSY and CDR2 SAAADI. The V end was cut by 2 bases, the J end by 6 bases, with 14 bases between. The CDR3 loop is CASSEGQWGTQPQHF. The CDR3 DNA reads TGCGCCAGCAGTGAGGGTCAATGGGGGACTCAGCCCCAGCATTTT.

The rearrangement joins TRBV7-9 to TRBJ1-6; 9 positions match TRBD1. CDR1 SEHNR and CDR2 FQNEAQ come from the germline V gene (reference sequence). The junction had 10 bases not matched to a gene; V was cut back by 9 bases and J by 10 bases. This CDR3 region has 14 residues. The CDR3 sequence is CASRKQGANSPLHF. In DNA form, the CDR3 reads TGTGCCAGTCGAAAACAGGGGGCTAACTCACCCCTCCACTTT.

CDR3 nucleotide sequence: TGTGCCATCAACGGAGCGGCGACCTTCCCTACGCAGTATTTT. Its translation is CAINGAATFPTQYF. The V call is TRBV10-3, the J call TRBJ2-3; the D gene is possibly TRBD2 (5 bases). CDR1 is ENHRY and CDR2 is SYGVKD in the germline V gene. The ends were cut back, 7 bases at V and 8 bases at J, with 19 bases in the middle. This CDR3 has 14 residues.

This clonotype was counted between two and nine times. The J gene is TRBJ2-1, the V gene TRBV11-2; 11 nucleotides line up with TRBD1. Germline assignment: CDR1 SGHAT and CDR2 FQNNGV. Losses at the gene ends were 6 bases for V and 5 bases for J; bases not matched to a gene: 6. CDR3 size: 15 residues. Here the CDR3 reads CASRPGTGGNNEQFF. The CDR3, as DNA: TGTGCCAGCAGACCCGGGACAGGGGGTAACAATGAGCAGTTCTTC.

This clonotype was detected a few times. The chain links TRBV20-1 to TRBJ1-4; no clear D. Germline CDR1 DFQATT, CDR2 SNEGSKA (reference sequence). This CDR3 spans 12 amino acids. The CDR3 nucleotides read TGCAGCCTACTGGGCCACAATGAAAAACTGTTTTTT. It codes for CSLLGHNEKLFF.

The CDR3 spells CASSLFGTSGSFLYEQYF. The CDR3 DNA follows: TGTGCCAGCAGTTTATTCGGGACTAGCGGGAGTTTTCTTTACGAGCAGTACTTC. The chain couples TRBV28 to TRBJ2-7; TRBD2 aligns across 14 bases. Germline V lookup: CDR1 MDHEN, CDR2 SYDVKM. The trim removed 1 base at V and 4 bases at J, leaving 9 bases unmatched. The CDR3 is 18 amino acids.

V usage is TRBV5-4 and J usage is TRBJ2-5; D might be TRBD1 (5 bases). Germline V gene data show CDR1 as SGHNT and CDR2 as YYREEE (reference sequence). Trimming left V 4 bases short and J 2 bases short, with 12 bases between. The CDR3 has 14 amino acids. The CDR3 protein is CASSHKAGQETQYF. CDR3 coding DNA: TGTGCCAGCAGCCATAAAGCAGGGCAAGAGACCCAGTACTTC.

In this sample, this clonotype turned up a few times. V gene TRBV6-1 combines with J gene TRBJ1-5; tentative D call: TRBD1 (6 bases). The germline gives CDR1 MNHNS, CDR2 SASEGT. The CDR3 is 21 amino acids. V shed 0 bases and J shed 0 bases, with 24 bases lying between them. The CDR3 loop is CASSEAQTFYWGHYSNQPQHF. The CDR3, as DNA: TGTGCCAGCAGTGAAGCCCAGACTTTTTACTGGGGACACTATAGCAATCAGCCCCAGCATTTT.

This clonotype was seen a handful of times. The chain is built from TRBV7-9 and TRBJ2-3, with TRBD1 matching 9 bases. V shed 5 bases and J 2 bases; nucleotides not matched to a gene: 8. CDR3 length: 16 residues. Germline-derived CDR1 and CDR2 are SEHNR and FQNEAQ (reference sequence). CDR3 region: CASSPRQGGFTDTQYF. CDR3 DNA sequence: TGTGCCAGCAGCCCACGACAGGGGGGCTTCACAGATACGCAGTATTTT. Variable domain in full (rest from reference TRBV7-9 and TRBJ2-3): DTGVSQNPRHKITKRGQNVTFRCDPISEHNRLYWYRQTLGQGPEFLTYFQNEAQLEKSRLLSDRFSAERPKGSFSTLEIQRTEQGDSAMYLCASSPRQGGFTDTQYFGPGTRLTVL.

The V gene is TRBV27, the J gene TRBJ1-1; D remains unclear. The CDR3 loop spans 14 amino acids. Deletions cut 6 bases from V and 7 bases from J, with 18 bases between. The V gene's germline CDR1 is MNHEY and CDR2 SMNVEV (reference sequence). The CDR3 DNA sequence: TGTGCCAGCAGCCCCTATCGGGGTGCGGGTGAAGCTTTCTTT. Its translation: CASSPYRGAGEAFF.

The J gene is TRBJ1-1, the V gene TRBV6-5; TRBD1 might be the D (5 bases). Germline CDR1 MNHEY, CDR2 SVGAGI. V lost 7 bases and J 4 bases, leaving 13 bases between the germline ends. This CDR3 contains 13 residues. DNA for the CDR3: TGTGCCAGCACCCCGCGTGGGGGCACTGAAGCTTTCTTT. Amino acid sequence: CASTPRGGTEAFF.

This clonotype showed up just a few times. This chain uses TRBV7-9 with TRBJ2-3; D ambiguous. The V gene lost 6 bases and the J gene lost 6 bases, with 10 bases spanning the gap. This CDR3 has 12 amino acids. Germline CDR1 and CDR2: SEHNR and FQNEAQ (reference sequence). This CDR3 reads CASSSTMDTQYF. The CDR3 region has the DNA TGTGCCAGCAGTTCCACTATGGATACGCAGTATTTT. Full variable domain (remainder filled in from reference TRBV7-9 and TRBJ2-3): DTGVSQNPRHKITKRGQNVTFRCDPISEHNRLYWYRQTLGQGPEFLTYFQNEAQLEKSRLLSDRFSAERPKGSFSTLEIQRTEQGDSAMYLCASSSTMDTQYFGPGTRLTVL.

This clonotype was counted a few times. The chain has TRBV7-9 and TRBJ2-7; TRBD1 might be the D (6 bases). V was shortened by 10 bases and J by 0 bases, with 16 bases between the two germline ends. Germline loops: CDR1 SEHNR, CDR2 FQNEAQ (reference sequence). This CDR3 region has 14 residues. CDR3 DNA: TGTGCCATCAAGAGGACAGAGAGCTCCTACGAGCAGTACTTC. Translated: CAIKRTESSYEQYF.

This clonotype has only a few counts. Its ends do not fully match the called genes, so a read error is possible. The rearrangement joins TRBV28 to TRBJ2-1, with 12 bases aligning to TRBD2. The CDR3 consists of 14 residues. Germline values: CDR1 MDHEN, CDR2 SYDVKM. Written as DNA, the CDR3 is TGTGCCAGCAACCTATTATCTAGCGGGGGGGCTGTACTCTTC. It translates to CASNLLSSGGAVLF.

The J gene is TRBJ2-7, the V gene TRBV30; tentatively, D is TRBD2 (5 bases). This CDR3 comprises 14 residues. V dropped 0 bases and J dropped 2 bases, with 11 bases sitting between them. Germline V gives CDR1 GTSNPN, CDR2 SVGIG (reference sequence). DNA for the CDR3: TGTGCCTGGAGTGTAGGGAGTAACCCCTACGAGCAGTACTTC. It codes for CAWSVGSNPYEQYF.

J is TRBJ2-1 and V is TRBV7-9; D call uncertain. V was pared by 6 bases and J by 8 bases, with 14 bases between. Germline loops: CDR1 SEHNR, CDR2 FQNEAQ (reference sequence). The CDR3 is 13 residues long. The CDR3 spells CASSRGTIDEQFF. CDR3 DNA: TGTGCCAGCAGTCGAGGAACAATCGATGAGCAGTTCTTC.

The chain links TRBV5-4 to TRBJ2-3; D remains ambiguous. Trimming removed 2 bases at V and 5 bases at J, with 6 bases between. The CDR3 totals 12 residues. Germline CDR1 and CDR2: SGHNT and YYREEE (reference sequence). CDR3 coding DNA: TGTGCCAGCAGCTTTTCAGGAGATACGCAGTATTTT. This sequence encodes CASSFSGDTQYF.

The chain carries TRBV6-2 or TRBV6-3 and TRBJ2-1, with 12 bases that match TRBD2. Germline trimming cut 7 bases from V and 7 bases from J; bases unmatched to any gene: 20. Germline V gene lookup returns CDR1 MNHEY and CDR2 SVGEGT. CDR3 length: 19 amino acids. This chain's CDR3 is CASTYKASGRALLKNEQFF. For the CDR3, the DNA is TGTGCCAGCACCTACAAGGCTAGCGGGAGGGCCCTTCTTAAAAATGAGCAGTTCTTC.

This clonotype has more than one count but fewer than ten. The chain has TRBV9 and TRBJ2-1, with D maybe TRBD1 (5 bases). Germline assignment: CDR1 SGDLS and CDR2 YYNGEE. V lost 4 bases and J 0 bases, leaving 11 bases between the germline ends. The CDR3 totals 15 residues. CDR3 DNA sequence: TGTGCCAGCAGCACAACAGGAATCTCCTACAATGAGCAGTTCTTC. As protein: CASSTTGISYNEQFF.

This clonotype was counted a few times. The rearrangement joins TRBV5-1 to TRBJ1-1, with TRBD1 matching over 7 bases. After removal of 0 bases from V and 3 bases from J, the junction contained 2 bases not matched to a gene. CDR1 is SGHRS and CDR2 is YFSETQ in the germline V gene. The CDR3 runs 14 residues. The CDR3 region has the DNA TGCGCCAGCAGCTTGGAGCAGGGGGACACTGAAGCTTTCTTT. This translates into CASSLEQGDTEAFF.

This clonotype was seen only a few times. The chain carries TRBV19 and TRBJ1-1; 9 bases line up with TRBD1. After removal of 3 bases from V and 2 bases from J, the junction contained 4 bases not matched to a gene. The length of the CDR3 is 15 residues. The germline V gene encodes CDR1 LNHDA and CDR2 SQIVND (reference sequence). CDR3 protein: CASSMGDRENTEAFF. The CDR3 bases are TGTGCCAGTAGTATGGGGGACAGGGAAAACACTGAAGCTTTCTTT.

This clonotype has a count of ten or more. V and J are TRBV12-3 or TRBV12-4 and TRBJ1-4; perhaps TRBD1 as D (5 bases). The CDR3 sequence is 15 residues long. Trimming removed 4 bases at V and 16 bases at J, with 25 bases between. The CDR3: CASSYTPRGSVPPFF. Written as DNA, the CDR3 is TGTGCCAGCAGTTATACCCCTCGGGGGTCCGTCCCACCGTTTTTT.